The T cell receptor beta chain under discussion was sequenced for a study of metastatic and nonmetastatic thyroid tumors. The CDR3 length is 11 residues. Germline V gene sequence: CDR1 SGHNT, CDR2 YENEEA. J was trimmed by 6 bases and V by 5 bases; bases with no gene match: 1. Patients were all untreated before their thyroid surgery. TCRdb reprocessed the PCR reads using MiXCR. There are tens of thousands of clones in the sample; about 18% occur only once, and about 10% lies in the top ten. This clone was recorded at least ten times. The V and J genes are TRBV11-3 and TRBJ2-7; 7 positions agree with TRBD2. The material sequenced was blood. The clonotype comes from a female donor with papillary thyroid cancer or a benign thyroid nodule (not recorded which). Some clones in this sample may be carry-over from other donors' samples. Written as DNA, the CDR3 is TGTGCCAGCAGCCGCGGGGGCGAGCAGTACTTC. It yields the protein CASSRGGEQYF.